Reported below is one TCR beta chain. The V and J ends lost 4 bases and 5 bases respectively, with 7 bases between them. CDR1 KGHDR and CDR2 SFDVKD come from the germline V gene. CDR3 length: 13 residues. The source of the sample is a study of blood T cell repertoires in COVID-19. Overall study context: The samples span acute and convalescent COVID-19 from the United States, Italy and Spain. T cells, B-cell-depleted T cells, or PBMCs provided the cDNA or gDNA that served as material.

Source study methods: Amplification with reference gene primers provided the estimates of nucleated cell counts. Data came from immunoSEQ multiplex PCR; TCRdb stores just in-frame clones and leaves some out. V and J calls and clone size are as listed in that table; D and trimming were resolved from the DNA. The sample carries a few hundred thousand clones, approximately 88% recorded once. The TCR sequence derives from a woman in her thirties or forties who had recovered from COVID-19. The rearrangement joins TRBV24-1 to TRBJ1-4, with D unresolved. The sequencing input was peripheral blood. This CDR3 reads CATSDERNEKLFF. CDR3 nucleotide sequence: TGTGCCACCAGTGACGAGAGGAATGAAAAACTGTTTTTT.